The sequence of this T cell receptor (beta chain) was determined in a study of T cells in women clearing cervical HPV infection. Each participant carried one incident cervical HPV16 infection only. TCR beta CDR3 amplified by multiplex PCR from approximately 1,300 ng genomic DNA. Clones were sequenced by immunoSEQ multiplex PCR, and TCRdb holds only the in-frame ones, with some missing. The repertoire table contains 15,000 to 20,000 clones. Overall study findings and caveats: Cases carried less TRBV6-7 than controls: approximately 0.1% versus 0.16%. Each sample's T-cell count was unknown, possibly confounding richness.

V was cut by 6 bases and J by 1 base, with 17 bases left in between. CDR3 length: 15 amino acids. CDR1 and CDR2 (germline): DFQATT, SNEGSKA (reference sequence). About this clone itself: Its antigen is not identified. With the read ending 3 residues before the CDR3 end, the germline J gene is used to fill in that end.

The sample comprised blood buffy coat. The clonotype originates from a woman aged 18 to 69 with a cervical HPV16 infection that either progressed to CIN3+ or cleared (not recorded which). The V call is TRBV20-1, the J call TRBJ2-3, with unresolved D. The CDR3 here is CSAPDGRFGTDTQYF. Partial CDR3 DNA: TGCAGTGCCCCTGATGGGCGTTTTGGCACAGATACG.